This T cell receptor (beta chain) stems from a study of T cells after yellow fever vaccination. This clonotype was recorded at least ten times. One entry per CDR3 protein results from TCRdb running MiXCR on the 5' RACE reads. The data show some 250,000 distinct CDR3 sequences, about 7% seen once. CDR3 length equals 16 residues. V was clipped by 0 bases and J by 4 bases; unmatched bases: 5. CDR1 is LGHNA, CDR2 YSLEER, per germline. The sequencing here drew on CD4+ T cells sorted from PBMCs, taken 15 days after the yellow fever booster vaccination. J is TRBJ2-1 and V is TRBV4-3; TRBD2 matches at 8 bases. The TCR was taken from a man in his thirties or forties who received the YFV17D yellow fever vaccine. CDR3 sequence: CASSQDFSGNYNEQFF. DNA of the CDR3: TGCGCCAGCAGCCAAGATTTTAGCGGGAATTACAATGAGCAGTTCTTC.